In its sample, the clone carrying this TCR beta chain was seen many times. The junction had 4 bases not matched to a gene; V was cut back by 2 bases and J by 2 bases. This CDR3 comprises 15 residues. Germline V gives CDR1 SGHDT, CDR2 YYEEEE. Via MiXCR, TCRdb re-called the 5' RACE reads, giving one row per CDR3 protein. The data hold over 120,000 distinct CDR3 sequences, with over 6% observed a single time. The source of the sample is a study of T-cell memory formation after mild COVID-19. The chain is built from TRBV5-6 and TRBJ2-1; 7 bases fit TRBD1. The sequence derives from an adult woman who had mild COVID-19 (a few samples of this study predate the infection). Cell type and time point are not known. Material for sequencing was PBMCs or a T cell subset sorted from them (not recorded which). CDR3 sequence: CASSFYQGAYNEQFF. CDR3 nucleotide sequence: TGTGCCAGCAGCTTTTACCAGGGGGCCTACAATGAGCAGTTCTTC.